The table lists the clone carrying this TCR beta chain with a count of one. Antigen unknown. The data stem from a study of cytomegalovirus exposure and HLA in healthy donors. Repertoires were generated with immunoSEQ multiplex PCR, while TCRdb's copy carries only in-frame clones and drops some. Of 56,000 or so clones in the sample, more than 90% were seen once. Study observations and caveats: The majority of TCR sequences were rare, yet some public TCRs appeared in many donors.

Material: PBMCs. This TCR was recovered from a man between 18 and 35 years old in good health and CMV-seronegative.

CDR3 DNA: TGTGCCAGCAGCCGACTACCCGACTCCTACAATGAGCAGTTCTTC. It yields the protein CASSRLPDSYNEQFF. The V gene is TRBV6-4, the J gene TRBJ2-1, with a possible D match to TRBD2 (5 bases). The CDR3 length is 15 residues. Germline values: CDR1 MRHNA, CDR2 SNTAGT. V was cut by 6 bases and J by 0 bases, with 12 bases left in between.